This T cell receptor beta chain originates from a study of T cell repertoires in cytomegalovirus infection. TCRdb fed the reads into MiXCR, producing one record per CDR3 protein. Among some 800,000 distinct CDR3 sequences listed, approximately 32% were seen once. This clonotype was observed a few times. Its target is not known. Study-wide points: CMV-specific TCR beta clonotypes restricted by HLA-C dominated the ex vivo response.

Trimming removed 0 bases from V and 0 bases from J, with 20 bases in between. The CDR3 totals 20 residues. Germline V lookup: CDR1 MNHEY, CDR2 SVGAGI. The sequence derives from a human donor in good health (CMV status not recorded). Some clones in this sample may be carry-over from other donors' samples. The chain joins TRBV6-5 to TRBJ1-4; D ambiguous. The material sequenced was cultured CD8+ T cells from PBMCs, taken from culture after CMV antigen stimulation. CDR3 DNA: TGTGCCAGCAGTTACTCAGTTAGCCATTTATTCGGTGCAACTAATGAAAAACTGTTTTTT. Protein: CASSYSVSHLFGATNEKLFF.